This T cell receptor (beta chain) originates from a study of T cells in Graves' hyperthyroidism and ophthalmopathy (dated by TCRdb to 2018 to 2020). Regarding the research as a whole: Peripheral blood samples were taken at the time of initial diagnosis, prior to any treatment. The paper reports TCR Vbeta CDR3 sequencing of some 140 peripheral blood samples: some 44 ophthalmopathy, some 80 hyperthyroidism and roughly 17 progressor patients. Prospective prediction of ophthalmopathy was tested in an independent validation cohort of 18 to 20 hyperthyroidism patients and approximately 17 patients who later progressed to ophthalmopathy. The study also compared thyroid tissue and blood T-cell repertoires from a handful of Graves' hyperthyroidism patients. To identify distinguishing TCR V-J signatures, a discovery cohort of around 100 patients was used, comprising 43 with Graves' ophthalmopathy and around 60 with stable Graves' hyperthyroidism. The approximately 97 discovery patients were randomly divided into training and test sets at a 7:3 ratio. Once sampling was done, hyperthyroidism patients were given methimazole at a starting dose of 30 mg daily, whereas ophthalmopathy patients were given high-dose intravenous methylprednisolone. Beyond this particular receptor, the publication reports: No statistical method was used to fix the sample size in advance, and group allocation was not hidden from the investigators. Most expanded thyroid clonotypes (frequency above 0.001) were also detected in blood, a finding suggesting that blood repertoires may reflect thyroid immune responses. In validation, the model predicted progression to ophthalmopathy with 65% to 71% sensitivity and around 72% specificity, a median of 6.5 months before onset. A model built on a 13 V-J signature distinguished ophthalmopathy from stable hyperthyroidism, reaching about 89% sensitivity and approximately 83% specificity in cross-validation and 80%/75% in testing.

Amplification of TCR beta CDR3 regions was carried out from RNA transcripts. A first-round RT-PCR of the TCR CDR3 used the HTBI primer set with the Qiagen OneStep RT-PCR kit. The libraries were constructed in a second round of multiplex PCR and then size-selected and purified. Libraries were sequenced paired-end with 100 bp reads on an Illumina HiSeq2000. Processing in the source paper ran as follows. SOAPnuke was used to process the raw data, with reads discarded if the reads contained adapters or uncalled bases, had a mean Phred below 15, or lacked an exact constant-primer or identifier match. High-quality paired reads were merged using COPE v1.2.5, and each unique nucleotide sequence was defined as a clonotype. Clonotypes were aligned to IMGT TRBV, TRBD and TRBJ reference segments using MiTCR v1.1. The analysis was restricted to V-J combinations with a frequency above 0.0001, which together covered roughly 99% of the repertoires. The TCS score was defined as F50 (clonal expansion) divided by E x V (chaos), with BLOSUM62-based TCRdist calculated between CDR3 peptides within each V-J. Welch's t-statistics and random forest reduced around 510 V-J features to 10 to 15, which were used in a naive Bayes classifier (R e1071). The public sequencing data were trimmed at Q25 with fastp and processed into clonotypes with MiXCR by TCRdb, which kept only in-frame beta chains. Rows with a matching CDR3 protein are joined into one entry that keeps the most common DNA and genes. TCRdb's processing, not the authors' own work, is the source of the V and J calls. This sample holds 620,000 or so distinct CDR3 sequences; around 13% were observed only once. The ten most abundant clones make up approximately 12% of the sample.

This clonotype was seen repeatedly, ten times or more. There is no known antigen for this receptor. Qualities for individual bases were not recorded, and no much larger clone is one base off. Ophthalmopathy patients had moderately to severely active disease, Clinical Activity Score of at least 3, NOSPECS grade of at least 4, and duration under 3 months. Exclusion was applied to patients with uncontrolled infections, other autoimmune diseases, pregnancy or lactation. Diagnoses were established on the basis of clinical symptoms, serum thyroxine and TRAb, thyroid ultrasound, and orbital computed tomography. PBMCs were separated from around 9.1 ml of fresh peripheral blood using Ficoll-Paque density gradient centrifugation. Trizol reagent was used to extract total RNA, and RNA quality was then checked on an Agilent 2100 Bioanalyzer. The V and J ends are trimmed by 4 bases and 1 base, leaving 18 bases between them. Inclusive of the bounding cysteine and phenylalanine, the CDR3 is 17 residues long. Only the CDR3 part of the read is kept: 51 bases, read in frame from the first base. The germline V gene supplies CDR1 LGHNT and CDR2 FRNRAP.

Sequenced sample: blood. The TCR originated in a woman in her 50s with Graves' ophthalmopathy. The chain is encoded by TRBV12-5 joined to TRBJ2-3; a tentative D call is TRBD2 (6 bases match). The nucleotides read TGTGCTAGTGGTTCCGACGAGAGGTCTAGCGGCACAGATACGCAGTATTTT. The encoded protein is CASGSDERSSGTDTQYF.